This entry describes one T cell receptor beta chain. Sequencing was at deep level. Clones were sequenced by immunoSEQ multiplex PCR, and TCRdb holds only the in-frame ones, with some missing. The sample holds 2 million to 2.5 million clones; roughly 95% are singletons and the top ten take approximately 0.13%. This entry comes from a study of shared clonotypes between healthy human individuals. The germline V gene has CDR1 MNHNS and CDR2 SASEGT. Trimming stripped 2 bases from V and 3 bases from J, with 8 bases between. The CDR3 loop spans 13 amino acids. Splitting the CD4+ cells yielded a CD45RA+ naive subset and a CD45RA-negative memory subset.

The receptor was derived from a man aged 18-30 years in good health. This chain uses TRBV6-1 with TRBJ2-7; no firm D call. Sequenced input: naive CD4+ T cells sorted from blood. Subset given: CD45RA+ positively selected. The CDR3 region has the DNA TGTGCCAGCAGTGAACTGTCGTACTACGAGCAGTACTTC. This gives the protein CASSELSYYEQYF.